This entry concerns a single T cell receptor (beta chain). Its specificity is unknown. Per the germline V gene, CDR1 is SEHNR and CDR2 is FQNEAQ (reference sequence). With 3 bases removed from V and 3 bases from J, the gap between germline ends came to 17 bases. The CDR3 extends over 16 amino acids. This entry is derived from a study of T cell repertoires in cytomegalovirus infection. Study findings and constraints: Within the response measured ex vivo, HLA-C-restricted CMV-specific TCR beta clonotypes were dominant.

Using its own MiXCR run on the reads, TCRdb lists one record per CDR3 protein. The table shows hundreds of thousands of distinct CDR3 sequences, with roughly 30% occurring only once. The V and J genes are TRBV7-9 and TRBJ1-2; no firm D call. Sequenced here: cultured CD8+ T cells from PBMCs, sampled from culture after CMV antigen stimulation. The sequence derives from a human donor in good health (CMV status not recorded). Some clones in this sample may be carry-over from other donors' samples. The CDR3 sequence is CASSLETSTGYYGYTF. In DNA, the CDR3 is TGTGCCAGCAGCTTGGAGACCTCGACGGGATACTATGGCTACACCTTC. The full variable domain, in which reference TRBV7-9 and TRBJ1-2 provide the parts outside the CDR3, is DTGVSQNPRHKITKRGQNVTFRCDPISEHNRLYWYRQTLGQGPEFLTYFQNEAQLEKSRLLSDRFSAERPKGSFSTLEIQRTEQGDSAMYLCASSLETSTGYYGYTFGSGTRLTVV.